The 4 T cell receptor beta chains reported below all come from one sample, sequenced in a study of blood T cell repertoires in COVID-19. Assay used: immunoSEQ multiplex PCR; TCRdb lists only in-frame clones, some missing. The sample contains roughly 81,000 clones, over 75% of which appear only once. The sample was peripheral blood. The receptor source for this set is a man between 65 and 80 years old with active or convalescent COVID-19.

The J gene is TRBJ2-1, the V gene TRBV4-3; 12 nucleotides match TRBD1. Germline CDR1 reads LGHNA; CDR2 reads YSLEER. V lost 4 bases, J lost 4 bases, and 2 bases stayed unmatched. The CDR3 has 15 amino acids. As DNA, the CDR3 is TGCGCCAGCAGCCGGGACAGGGGGCTATACAATGAGCAGTTCTTC. Its translation: CASSRDRGLYNEQFF.

The chain links TRBV7-6 to TRBJ1-2; D ambiguous. With 5 bases removed from V and 0 bases from J, the gap between germline ends came to 7 bases. The germline CDR1 and CDR2 sequences are SGHVS and FNYEAQ. The CDR3 covers 13 residues. CDR3 bases: TGTGCCAGCAGCCCGGGATCTAACTATGGCTACACCTTC. It encodes CASSPGSNYGYTF.

This rearrangement joins TRBV7-9 to TRBJ2-1; TRBD1 agrees at 9 bases. The J segment lost 3 bases and the V segment lost 3 bases, leaving 3 bases of the junction unmatched. This CDR3 region has 15 residues. The germline gives CDR1 SEHNR, CDR2 FQNEAQ (reference sequence). The CDR3 nucleotides read TGTGCCAGCAGCTTTGGGACAGGGAACTACAATGAGCAGTTCTTC. This gives the protein CASSFGTGNYNEQFF.

The gene calls are TRBV30 and TRBJ1-3; TRBD1 aligns across 8 bases. V gave up 2 bases and J gave up 0 bases; unmatched junction bases: 15. This CDR3 contains 19 residues. Germline loops: CDR1 GTSNPN, CDR2 SVGIG (reference sequence). The CDR3 protein is CAWSPSRPGDRNSGNTIYF. The CDR3 DNA reads as TGTGCCTGGAGTCCCTCCCGCCCGGGGGACAGGAACTCTGGAAACACCATATATTTT.